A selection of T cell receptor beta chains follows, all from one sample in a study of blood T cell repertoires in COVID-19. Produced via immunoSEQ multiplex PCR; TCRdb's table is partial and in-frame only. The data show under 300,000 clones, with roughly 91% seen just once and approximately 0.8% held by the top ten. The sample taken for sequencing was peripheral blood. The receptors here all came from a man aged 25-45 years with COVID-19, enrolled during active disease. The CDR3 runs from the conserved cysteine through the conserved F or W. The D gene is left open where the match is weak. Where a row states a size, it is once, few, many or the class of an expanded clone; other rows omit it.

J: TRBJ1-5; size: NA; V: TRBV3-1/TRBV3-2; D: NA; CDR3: CASSQGGSSNQPQHF; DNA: TGTGCCAGCAGCCAAGGGGGCAGTAGCAATCAGCCCCAGCATTTT
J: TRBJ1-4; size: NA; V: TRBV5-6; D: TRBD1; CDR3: CASSLFGQGGNEKLFF; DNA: TGTGCCAGCAGCCTATTCGGACAGGGCGGCAATGAAAAACTGTTTTTT
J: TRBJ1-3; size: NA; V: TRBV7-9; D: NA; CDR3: CASSPGRGPTSGNTIYF; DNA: TGTGCCAGCAGCCCGGGGAGGGGACCGACGTCTGGAAACACCATATATTTT
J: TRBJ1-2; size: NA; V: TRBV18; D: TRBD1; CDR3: CASSYGTGANYGYTF; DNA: TGTGCCAGCTCGTACGGGACAGGGGCTAACTATGGCTACACCTTC
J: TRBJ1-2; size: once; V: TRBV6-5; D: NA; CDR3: CASGGMGGYTF; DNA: TGTGCCAGCGGAGGGATGGGGGGCTACACCTTC
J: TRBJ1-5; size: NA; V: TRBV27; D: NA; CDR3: CASSLTGGNSNQPQHF; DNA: TGTGCCAGCAGTCTCACCGGGGGTAACAGCAATCAGCCCCAGCATTTT
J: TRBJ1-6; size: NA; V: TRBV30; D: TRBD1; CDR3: CAWSLPGQLYSPLHF; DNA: TGTGCCTGGAGTTTACCGGGACAGCTCTATTCACCCCTCCACTTT
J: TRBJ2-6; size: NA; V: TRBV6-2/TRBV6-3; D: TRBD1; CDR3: CASSGGTGLSGANVLTF; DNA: TGTGCCAGCAGTGGCGGGACAGGCCTCTCTGGGGCCAACGTCCTGACTTTC
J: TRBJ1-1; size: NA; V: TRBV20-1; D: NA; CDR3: CSASKQKDTEAFF; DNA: TGCAGTGCTAGTAAACAGAAAGACACTGAAGCTTTCTTT
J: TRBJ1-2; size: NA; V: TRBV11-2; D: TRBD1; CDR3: CASSPDRANGYTF; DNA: TGTGCCAGCAGCCCCGACAGGGCAAATGGCTACACCTTC
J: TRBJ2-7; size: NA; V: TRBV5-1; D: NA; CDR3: CASSLIGYEQYF; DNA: TGCGCCAGCAGCTTGATCGGTTACGAGCAGTACTTC
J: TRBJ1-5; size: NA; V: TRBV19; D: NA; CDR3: CASSSTAAQPQHF; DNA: TGTGCCAGTAGTAGCACAGCCGCTCAGCCCCAGCATTTT
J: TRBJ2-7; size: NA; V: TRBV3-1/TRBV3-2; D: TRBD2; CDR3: CASTFGGGPYEQYF; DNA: TGTGCCAGCACCTTTGGGGGGGGACCCTACGAGCAGTACTTC
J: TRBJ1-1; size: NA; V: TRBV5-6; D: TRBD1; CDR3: CASSLELGQGFMNTEAFF; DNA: TGTGCCAGCAGCTTGGAACTAGGACAGGGTTTCATGAACACTGAAGCTTTCTTT
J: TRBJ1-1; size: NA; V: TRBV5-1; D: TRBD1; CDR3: CASSSGQGMNTEAFF; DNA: TGCGCCAGCAGCTCGGGACAGGGTATGAACACTGAAGCTTTCTTT
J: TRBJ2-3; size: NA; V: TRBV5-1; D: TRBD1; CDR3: CASSLVDRGQADTQYF; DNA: TGCGCCAGCAGTTTGGTCGACAGGGGGCAAGCAGATACGCAGTATTTT
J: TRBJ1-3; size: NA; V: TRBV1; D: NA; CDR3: CTSRKGGGSGNTIYF; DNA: TGCACCAGCAGGAAAGGGGGGGGATCCGGAAACACCATATATTTT
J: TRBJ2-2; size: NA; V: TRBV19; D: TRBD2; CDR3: CASTPRGGGTGGELFF; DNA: TGTGCCAGTACCCCTCGTGGGGGGGGGACCGGCGGGGAGCTGTTTTTT
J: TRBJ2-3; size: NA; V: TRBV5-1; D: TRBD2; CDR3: CASSFFAGGSTDTQYF; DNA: TGCGCCAGCAGCTTCTTTGCGGGGGGGAGCACAGATACGCAGTATTTT
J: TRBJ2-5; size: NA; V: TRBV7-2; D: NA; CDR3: CASSTGAGEETQYF; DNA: TGTGCCAGCAGTACAGGCGCTGGTGAAGAGACCCAGTACTTC
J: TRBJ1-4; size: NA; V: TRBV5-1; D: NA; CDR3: CARLGAPAAWPRTGNEKLFF; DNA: NA
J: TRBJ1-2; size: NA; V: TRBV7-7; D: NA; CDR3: CASSFSGSGIRSYTF; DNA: TGTGCCAGCAGCTTTAGCGGTTCAGGGATTCGGAGCTACACCTTC
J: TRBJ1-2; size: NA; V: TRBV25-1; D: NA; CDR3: CASSPTTSNYGYTF; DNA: TGTGCCAGCAGTCCAACTACTTCTAACTATGGCTACACCTTC
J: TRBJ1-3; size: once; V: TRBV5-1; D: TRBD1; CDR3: CASSLQGAGNTIYF; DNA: TGCGCCAGCAGCTTACAGGGGGCTGGAAACACCATATATTTT
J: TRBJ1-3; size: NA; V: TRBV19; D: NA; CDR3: CASSYAYTGNTIYF; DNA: TGTGCCAGTAGCTACGCGTATACTGGAAACACCATATATTTT
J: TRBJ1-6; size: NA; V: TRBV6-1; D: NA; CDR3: CASSEIISPLHF; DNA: TGTGCCAGCAGTGAAATAATTTCACCCCTCCACTTT
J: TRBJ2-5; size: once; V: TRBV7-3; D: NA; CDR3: CASSHRMRLETQYF; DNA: TGTGCCAGCAGCCACCGTATGCGTCTGGAGACCCAGTACTTC